A selection of T cell receptor beta chains follows, all from one sample in a study of T cell responses to AZD1222 COVID-19 vaccine. Using immunoSEQ multiplex PCR, the repertoire was profiled, and TCRdb retains in-frame clones only, with some absent. Among some 150,000 clones listed, roughly 90% were seen once. Sequenced here: peripheral blood, sampled 28 days after the second AZD1222 dose. Receptor source: an adult who received the AZD1222 COVID-19 vaccine. The CDR3 runs from the conserved cysteine through the conserved F or W. Fields, in order: D gene, J gene, V gene, clone size, CDR3 DNA, CDR3 protein. The D gene is left open where the match is weak. Expanded clones get a size class; other rows say once, few or many, or leave the size out.

d_gene: TRBD2
j_gene: TRBJ2-2
v_gene: TRBV7-9
abundance: NA
CDR3nt: TGTGCCAGCAGCCCGGGACTAGCGCACACCGGGGAGCTGTTTTTT
CDR3aa: CASSPGLAHTGELFF

d_gene: NA
j_gene: TRBJ1-3
v_gene: TRBV5-5
abundance: NA
CDR3nt: TGTGCCAGCAGCTTGGTTCTCGCCAGTAGCTGGGACTCTGGAAACACCATATATTTT
CDR3aa: CASSLVLASSWDSGNTIYF

d_gene: NA
j_gene: TRBJ2-7
v_gene: TRBV11-2
abundance: NA
CDR3nt: TGTGCCAGCACCGCTCAAGGTTCCGTTAGCGACGAGCAGTACTTC
CDR3aa: CASTAQGSVSDEQYF

d_gene: TRBD2
j_gene: TRBJ2-5
v_gene: TRBV7-9
abundance: NA
CDR3nt: TGTGCCAGCAGCTTACGTCAGATCCCGCTACTAGCGCGCTGGGAGACCCAGTACTTC
CDR3aa: CASSLRQIPLLARWETQYF

d_gene: NA
j_gene: TRBJ2-3
v_gene: TRBV10-2
abundance: once
CDR3nt: TGCGCCAGCAGTGCGCCTGCTGGAGCGACTCTGGGGAATACGCAGTATTTT
CDR3aa: CASSAPAGATLGNTQYF

d_gene: NA
j_gene: TRBJ1-1
v_gene: TRBV19
abundance: NA
CDR3nt: TGTGCCAGTAGTATCGGGGAGAACACTGAAGCTTTCTTT
CDR3aa: CASSIGENTEAFF

d_gene: NA
j_gene: TRBJ2-3
v_gene: TRBV7-9
abundance: NA
CDR3nt: TGTGCCAGCAGCTGGACAGAGGGGACAGATACGCAGTATTTT
CDR3aa: CASSWTEGTDTQYF

d_gene: TRBD1
j_gene: TRBJ1-5
v_gene: TRBV6-1
abundance: NA
CDR3nt: TGTGCCAGCAGTGAAGCGGTTTCATGGACAGGGACCTATCAGCCCCAGCATTTT
CDR3aa: CASSEAVSWTGTYQPQHF

d_gene: TRBD2
j_gene: TRBJ2-7
v_gene: TRBV5-1
abundance: NA
CDR3nt: TGCGCCAGCAGAGCCGGGGTGACTAGCGCGACTTACGAGCAGTACTTC
CDR3aa: CASRAGVTSATYEQYF

d_gene: NA
j_gene: TRBJ2-7
v_gene: TRBV10-1
abundance: NA
CDR3nt: TGCGCCAGCAGTGAGAACAGAAGATGGGGCGAGCAGTACTTC
CDR3aa: CASSENRRWGEQYF